A single sample is the source of the 30 T cell receptor beta chains below, sequenced in a study of T-cell reconstitution after alpha-beta-depleted transplantation in children. Construction of the TCRbeta library involved unique molecular identifiers. TCRdb called the PCR reads again in MiXCR, with one record for every CDR3 protein. The data contain fewer than 550,000 distinct CDR3 sequences, over 9.5% of them seen just once; the ten biggest clones take up around 2.2%. This sample comprised PBMCs, obtained before TCRalphabeta/CD19-depleted stem cell transplant. All receptors derive from a child aged 2 to 9 with inherited bone marrow failure, due to receive a stem cell transplant.

In its sample, this clonotype was seen many times. This chain links TRBV28 with TRBJ2-5; TRBD2 might be the D (5 bases). Trimming stripped 3 bases from V and 0 bases from J, with 11 bases between. The length of the CDR3 is 15 residues. The germline gives CDR1 MDHEN, CDR2 SYDVKM. The chain's CDR3 is CASSFSGNYQETQYF. CDR3 sequence (DNA): TGTGCCAGCAGTTTCTCGGGGAATTACCAAGAGACCCAGTACTTC.

There are many counts of this clonotype. CDR3 in DNA: TGCGCCAGCAGCCAAGACAGCTTGAACACTGAAGCTTTCTTT. Its protein product is CASSQDSLNTEAFF. The chain is built from TRBV4-3 and TRBJ1-1; D call uncertain. Per the germline V gene, CDR1 is LGHNA and CDR2 is YSLEER. The CDR3 runs to 14 residues. V gave up 0 bases and J gave up 0 bases, with 5 bases separating them.

Many counts were recorded for this clonotype. This chain joins TRBV5-5 and TRBJ1-4, with 8 bases that match TRBD1. This CDR3 comprises 15 residues. Unmatched junction bases numbered 7, after V lost 4 bases and J lost 5 bases. In germline, CDR1 is SGHKS, CDR2 YYEKEE (reference sequence). CDR3 bases: TGTGCCAGCAGCGGGCGGACAGGGCGGAATGAAAAACTGTTTTTT. It translates to CASSGRTGRNEKLFF. The variable domain in full, with the rest retrieved from reference TRBV5-5 and TRBJ1-4, is DAGVTQSPTHLIKTRGQQVTLRCSPISGHKSVSWYQQVLGQGPQFIFQYYEKEERGRGNFPDRFSARQFPNYSSELNVNALLLGDSALYLCASSGRTGRNEKLFFGSGTQLSVL.

This clonotype occurred many times. V and J are TRBV25-1 and TRBJ2-2; D remains unclear. The germline CDR1 and CDR2 sequences are MGHDK and SYGVNS. Deletions cut 4 bases from V and 6 bases from J, with 9 bases between. This CDR3 spans 13 amino acids. The CDR3 coding sequence is TGTGCCAGCAGTGCTGGGTTCGCCGGGGAGCTGTTTTTT. Amino acids: CASSAGFAGELFF.

This clonotype turned up a few times. The chain joins TRBV20-1 to TRBJ1-2; D unclear. The CDR3 covers 13 residues. The germline V gene encodes CDR1 DFQATT and CDR2 SNEGSKA (reference sequence). Trimming pared 3 bases from V and 2 bases from J, leaving 10 bases between. Here the CDR3 reads CSASPLSNYGYTF. As DNA, the CDR3 is TGCAGTGCTAGCCCCCTTTCCAACTATGGCTACACCTTC.

This clonotype was recorded many times. The genes are TRBV27 and TRBJ2-7; 7 bases match TRBD1. J lost 3 bases, V lost 3 bases, and 8 bases had no gene match. Germline values: CDR1 MNHEY, CDR2 SMNVEV (reference sequence). The CDR3 extends over 15 amino acids. CDR3 amino acids: CASSFIGGLFYEQYF. The DNA of the CDR3 is TGTGCCAGCAGTTTCATAGGGGGCCTTTTCTACGAGCAGTACTTC.

This clonotype occurred many times. The V gene is TRBV9, the J gene TRBJ1-5, with D possibly being TRBD1 (5 bases). Germline CDR1 and CDR2: SGDLS and YYNGEE. CDR3 length: 14 residues. V lost 0 bases to trimming and J lost 6 bases, with 10 bases between them. CDR3 nucleotide sequence: TGTGCCAGCAGCGTAGGGGGCCAGAGTCAGCCCCAGCATTTT. It yields the protein CASSVGGQSQPQHF.

This clonotype was counted only a few times. The chain combines TRBV28 with TRBJ1-1; D ambiguous. Germline V gene data show CDR1 as MDHEN and CDR2 as SYDVKM. The V end was cut by 6 bases, the J end by 5 bases, with 7 bases between. The CDR3 has 11 residues. The CDR3 spells CASSRRTEAFF. The CDR3 DNA sequence: TGTGCCAGCAGCCGGAGGACTGAAGCTTTCTTT.

This clonotype was observed many times. This rearrangement joins TRBV6-1 to TRBJ1-5; D is ambiguous. The CDR3 totals 17 residues. Germline assignment: CDR1 MNHNS and CDR2 SASEGT. V lost 6 bases and J 6 bases, leaving 24 bases between the germline ends. DNA of the CDR3: TGTGCCAGCAGCCCCAATCCCGGGAGACCCTTTTTTCAGCCCCAGCATTTT. This translates into CASSPNPGRPFFQPQHF.

This clonotype was counted many times. V and J are TRBV5-6 and TRBJ2-1, with 7 bases that match TRBD1. The CDR3 loop spans 14 amino acids. With V trimmed by 3 bases and J by 5 bases, 5 bases remained unmatched. Germline lookup yields CDR1 SGHDT and CDR2 YYEEEE. CDR3 in amino acids: CASSWVTGNNEQFF. The CDR3 nucleotides read TGTGCCAGCAGCTGGGTGACAGGGAACAATGAGCAGTTCTTC.

The genes are TRBV7-8 and TRBJ1-2, with a weak D call TRBD1 (5 bases). The CDR3 contains 12 residues. The V end lost 1 base, the J end lost 9 bases, and 9 bases lay between the germline ends. The V gene's germline CDR1 is SGHVS and CDR2 FQNEAQ. Written as DNA, the CDR3 is TGTGCCAGCAGCTTAGGGGGGTCCAGCTACACCTTC. Its translation: CASSLGGSSYTF.

The V call is TRBV4-1, the J call TRBJ2-7, with TRBD2 as a possible D gene (6 bases). The ends were cut back, 1 base at V and 0 bases at J, with 10 bases in the middle. This CDR3 has 15 residues. Germline V gives CDR1 MGHRA, CDR2 YSYEKL. Here the CDR3 DNA reads TGCGCCAGCAGCCAAGTAGACGGGAGCTCCTACGAGCAGTACTTC. This codes for CASSQVDGSSYEQYF.

This clonotype was counted many times. The rearrangement uses TRBV6-2 or TRBV6-3 and TRBJ2-1; 14 bases map to TRBD2. V lost 6 bases, J lost 7 bases, and 5 bases stayed unmatched. There are 15 residues in the CDR3. Germline CDR1 MNHEY, CDR2 SVGEGT. The CDR3 DNA reads TGTGCCAGCAGACCTGGGACTAGCGGGAGTAATGAGCAGTTCTTC. It specifies CASRPGTSGSNEQFF.

This clonotype was counted a few times. This sequence joins TRBV29-1 and TRBJ1-1; a weak D match, TRBD1 (6 bases). Trimming removed 4 bases at V and 2 bases at J, with 14 bases between. The CDR3 is made up of 14 amino acids. The germline gives CDR1 SQVTM, CDR2 ANQGSEA. The CDR3 loop reads CSVGARGANTEAFF. The CDR3 coding sequence is TGCAGCGTTGGGGCCCGGGGGGCAAACACTGAAGCTTTCTTT.

This clonotype was picked up a small number of times. Here the CDR3 reads CASSQDRAGPTYEQYF. In DNA, the CDR3 is TGCGCCAGCAGCCAAGACAGGGCGGGACCCACCTACGAGCAGTACTTC. This chain connects TRBV4-3 to TRBJ2-7; tentatively, D is TRBD2 (6 bases). The CDR3 sequence is 16 residues long. The V end lost 0 bases, the J end lost 2 bases, and 14 bases lay between the germline ends. CDR1 LGHNA and CDR2 YSLEER come from the germline V gene.

This clonotype appeared many times. V and J are TRBV5-1 and TRBJ2-5; maybe TRBD1 (6 bases). The CDR3 is 13 amino acids. V was trimmed by 4 bases and J by 5 bases, leaving 12 bases between them. Germline CDR1 SGHRS, CDR2 YFSETQ. The CDR3 nucleotides are TGCGCCAGCAGCGCACAGGGCCGGGAGACCCAGTACTTC. Its translation is CASSAQGRETQYF.

Remarks on this clonotype: A single base separates this from a much larger clone, so it may be a read error. The rearrangement uses TRBV20-1 and TRBJ2-7; 10 bases are a match to TRBD2. Germline assignment: CDR1 DFQATT and CDR2 SNEGSKA (reference sequence). This CDR3 spans 15 amino acids. The CDR3: CSPRLLTSGNNEQYF. CDR3 in DNA: TGCAGTCCTAGGTTACTAACTAGCGGGAACAACGAGCAGTACTTC.

V is TRBV7-9 and J is TRBJ2-7; D remains ambiguous. Per the germline V gene, CDR1 is SEHNR and CDR2 is FQNEAQ (reference sequence). V gave up 5 bases and J gave up 2 bases, with 16 bases separating them. CDR3 length equals 15 residues. CDR3 sequence reads: CASSAGDRHPYEQYF. The CDR3 DNA reads TGTGCCAGCAGCGCAGGAGACCGCCACCCCTACGAGCAGTACTTC.

This clonotype showed up just a few times. The chain combines TRBV6-4 with TRBJ2-1; 7 bases are shared with TRBD2. The germline V gene encodes CDR1 MRHNA and CDR2 SNTAGT. The junction had 7 bases not matched to a gene; V was cut back by 6 bases and J by 5 bases. The length of the CDR3 is 14 residues. CDR3 in amino acids: CASRLALLNNEQFF. CDR3 DNA sequence: TGTGCCAGCAGACTAGCGTTGTTGAACAATGAGCAGTTCTTC.

This clonotype appeared a few times. The CDR3 DNA reads TGCAGTGCTCTCCCTCCCGGGGGGCAGGAGACCCAGTACTTC. This translates into CSALPPGGQETQYF. The chain combines TRBV20-1 with TRBJ2-5; a possible D gene is TRBD2 (7 bases). Germline V gene lookup returns CDR1 DFQATT and CDR2 SNEGSKA (reference sequence). CDR3 length equals 14 residues. Trimming stripped 5 bases from V and 5 bases from J, with 18 bases between.

This clonotype was picked up many times. The chain employs TRBV24-1 and TRBJ2-4, with D perhaps given as TRBD1 or TRBD2 (5 bases each). The CDR3 consists of 14 residues. The ends were cut back, 4 bases at V and 8 bases at J, with 14 bases in the middle. Germline V gives CDR1 KGHDR, CDR2 SFDVKD. The CDR3 protein is CATSDSGPRDIQYF. CDR3 nucleotides: TGTGCCACCAGTGACTCGGGACCCAGGGACATTCAGTACTTC.

The CDR3 region has the DNA TGTGCCAGCAGCACCATAGCGGGAGGAACCTACGAGCAGTACTTC. Residues: CASSTIAGGTYEQYF. The V call is TRBV7-2, the J call TRBJ2-7; 10 bases line up with TRBD2. The ends lost 5 bases at V and 2 bases at J; junction bases unmatched: 6. The germline V gene has CDR1 SGHTA and CDR2 FQGNSA. The CDR3 length is 15 residues. Complete variable domain (other parts from reference TRBV7-2 and TRBJ2-7): GAGVSQSPSNKVTEKGKDVELRCDPISGHTALYWYRQSLGQGLEFLIYFQGNSAPDKSGLPSDRFSAERTGGSVSTLTIQRTQQEDSAVYLCASSTIAGGTYEQYFGPGTRLTVT.

In its sample, this clonotype was seen once. Just one base apart from a much larger clone, this may be a read error. CDR3 nucleotide sequence: TGTTCCAGCAGCCCCCCGGTGGGAGCGGGAGGATGGGAGACCCAGTACTTC. Amino acid sequence: CSSSPPVGAGGWETQYF. The gene calls are TRBV7-2 and TRBJ2-5; 9 bases align to TRBD2. Germline V gives CDR1 SGHTA, CDR2 FQGNSA. The CDR3 sequence is 17 residues long.

This clonotype appeared many times. V gene TRBV5-1 combines with J gene TRBJ2-1; TRBD2 matches at 7 bases. This CDR3 region has 20 residues. Germline values: CDR1 SGHRS, CDR2 YFSETQ. Unmatched junction bases numbered 25, after V lost 4 bases and J lost 6 bases. The CDR3 sequence: CASSLTPGPMRLAPRNEQFF. DNA of the CDR3: TGCGCCAGCAGCCTAACCCCGGGACCTATGCGACTAGCTCCCCGCAATGAGCAGTTCTTC.

The chain combines TRBV7-9 with TRBJ2-2; a possible D gene is TRBD1 (5 bases). CDR1 and CDR2 (germline): SEHNR, FQNEAQ (reference sequence). V lost 8 bases and J lost 3, with 13 bases in between. The CDR3 is 14 residues long. The CDR3 loop reads CASGRQLHTGELFF. In DNA form, the CDR3 reads TGTGCCAGCGGCCGACAGCTCCACACCGGGGAGCTGTTTTTT. Full variable domain (outside the CDR3, taken from reference TRBV7-9 and TRBJ2-2): DTGVSQNPRHKITKRGQNVTFRCDPISEHNRLYWYRQTLGQGPEFLTYFQNEAQLEKSRLLSDRFSAERPKGSFSTLEIQRTEQGDSAMYLCASGRQLHTGELFFGEGSRLTVL.

This clonotype occurred many times. The J gene is TRBJ2-1, the V gene TRBV5-6; TRBD2 agrees at 9 bases. The length of the CDR3 is 16 residues. Germline lookup yields CDR1 SGHDT and CDR2 YYEEEE. V shed 0 bases and J 4 bases; nucleotides not matched to a gene: 5. The CDR3 sequence is CASSLGLAVTYNEQFF. The CDR3 DNA follows: TGTGCCAGCAGCTTGGGACTAGCGGTGACATACAATGAGCAGTTCTTC.

This clonotype has only a few counts. The rearrangement joins TRBV30 to TRBJ1-1, with TRBD1 identical over 9 bases. This CDR3 comprises 20 residues. With 5 bases clipped from V and 0 bases from J, the junction kept 22 bases outside the gene matches. Germline assignment: CDR1 GTSNPN and CDR2 SVGIG (reference sequence). CDR3: CAWLLPGQGVRPEMNTEAFF. The CDR3, as DNA: TGTGCCTGGCTACTCCCGGGACAGGGAGTGAGGCCAGAGATGAACACTGAAGCTTTCTTT.

There are many counts of this clonotype. This chain joins TRBV5-1 and TRBJ1-4; D is perhaps TRBD1 (6 bases). This CDR3 is 14 amino acids long. CDR1 is SGHRS and CDR2 is YFSETQ in the germline V gene. V shed 1 base and J shed 6 bases, with 10 bases lying between them. Here the CDR3 DNA reads TGCGCCAGCAGCTTGTACAGGGCGGATGAAAAACTGTTTTTT. Encoded protein: CASSLYRADEKLFF.

This clonotype was picked up many times. The chain is built from TRBV18 and TRBJ2-3, with 7 bases identical to TRBD2. This CDR3 is 14 amino acids long. The V segment lost 3 bases and the J segment 6 bases; nucleotides outside the gene matches: 6. Germline V gives CDR1 KGHSH, CDR2 LQKENI. CDR3 amino acids: CASSPGLVYDTQYF. CDR3 in DNA: TGTGCCAGCTCACCCGGACTAGTTTATGATACGCAGTATTTT.

This clonotype was counted at least ten times. This chain connects TRBV20-1 to TRBJ2-5, with 13 bases lining up with TRBD2. Germline V lookup: CDR1 DFQATT, CDR2 SNEGSKA (reference sequence). V shed 3 bases and J 5 bases; nucleotides not matched to a gene: 3. This CDR3 has 14 amino acids. CDR3 protein: CSARRTSGSETQYF. As DNA, the CDR3 is TGCAGTGCTAGGAGGACTAGCGGGAGTGAGACCCAGTACTTC.